This T cell receptor (beta chain) was sequenced during a study of cytomegalovirus exposure and HLA in healthy donors. Study outcomes and limitations: Reported results showed that the classifier diagnosed cytomegalovirus status with high specificity and sensitivity. Specific recognition of CMV antigens was confirmed in vitro for a few chains (all CMV-associated). One later analysis reportedly identified an Asian-associated ancestry cluster that showed fewer N-insertions than the approximately 700-donor mean. Cytomegalovirus-associated TCR beta chains were listed, numbering approximately 150.

Concerning this clone itself: The antigen is undetermined.

PCR used 60 Vbeta primers and 13 Jbeta primers. Sequencing was performed with immunoSEQ multiplex PCR; in TCRdb, only in-frame clones are kept and a portion is missing. The data hold approximately 150,000 clones, with about four fifths observed a single time. Germline V gives CDR1 LGHNA, CDR2 YNFKEQ. V was shortened by 1 base and J by 0 bases, with 10 bases between the two germline ends. The CDR3 sequence is 15 residues long. V is TRBV4-2 and J is TRBJ2-7; possibly TRBD2 for D (6 bases). Sequencing used PBMCs. The sequence was collected from a man aged 30-40 years in good health and CMV-seropositive. This chain's CDR3 is CASSQGDSSSYEQYF. CDR3 coding DNA: TGTGCCAGCAGCCAAGGGGACTCCAGCTCCTACGAGCAGTACTTC.